The rows below give T cell receptor beta chains drawn from one sample of a study of shared clonotypes between healthy human individuals. Measured with immunoSEQ multiplex PCR; TCRdb has only the in-frame clones, and not every one. The sample consists of some 1 million clones, around 74% of them appearing once. Sequenced sample: memory CD4+ T cells sorted from blood. These receptors were taken from a man aged 18 to 30 in good health. Both conserved end residues are part of each CDR3. The D gene is left open where the match is weak. Only part of the rows carry a size: once, few, many, or a class if the clone is expanded.

size	D	V	J	DNA	CDR3
NA	NA	TRBV18	TRBJ2-3	TGTGCCAGCGGTGGAAATTGGGGCACAGATACGCAGTATTTT	CASGGNWGTDTQYF
NA	NA	TRBV6-5	TRBJ1-5	TGTGCCAGCAGTTACACAGGGAACCCCAATCAGCCCCAGCATTTT	CASSYTGNPNQPQHF
NA	TRBD2	TRBV18	TRBJ2-1	TGTGCCAGCTCACCATCTAGCGGGGTGGGCTCCTACAATGAGCAGTTCTTC	CASSPSSGVGSYNEQFF
few	NA	TRBV11-1	TRBJ2-2	TGTGCCAGCAGCTTTAGCGGTCCCGGGGAGCTGTTTTTT	CASSFSGPGELFF
NA	NA	TRBV6-1	TRBJ2-7	TGTGCCAGCAGCGAGACCTACGAGCAGTACTTC	CASSETYEQYF
NA	TRBD1	TRBV2	TRBJ1-1	TGTGCCAGCACCTGGGGACAGACCCAGGGGAAGGCTTTCTTT	CASTWGQTQGKAFF
NA	NA	TRBV27	TRBJ2-1	TGTGCCAGCAGTCACCGGGACACCCCCTACAATGAGCAGTTCTTC	CASSHRDTPYNEQFF
NA	NA	TRBV7-9	TRBJ2-5	TGTGCCAGCAGCGCAGGGGGGGACCTCAGGGCCCAGTACTTC	CASSAGGDLRAQYF
NA	TRBD1	TRBV6-1	TRBJ1-5	TGTGCCAGCAGTGAACGGACAGGGTTCGATCAGCCCCAGCATTTT	CASSERTGFDQPQHF
few	NA	TRBV28	TRBJ1-6	TGTGCCAGCAGAGGGTCCGGGTCACCCCTCCACTTT	CASRGSGSPLHF
NA	NA	TRBV5-1	TRBJ2-5	TGCGCCAGCAGCTTGGCCGAGGAGACCCAGTACTTC	CASSLAEETQYF
NA	TRBD2	TRBV13	TRBJ2-1	TGTGCCAGCAGCCGCGGGACTAGCGGGAGCGCCTTGTCCAATGAGCAGTTCTTC	CASSRGTSGSALSNEQFF
NA	NA	TRBV28	TRBJ1-2	TGTGCCAGCAGTCGCCTCCGAGTGACCGAATATGGCTACACCTTC	CASSRLRVTEYGYTF
once	NA	TRBV20-1	TRBJ2-1	TGCAGTGCCCTGAGGGGAGAGCAGTTCTTC	CSALRGEQFF
NA	NA	TRBV2	TRBJ1-6	TGTGCCAGCAAACAGTCCAATAATTCACCCCTCCACTTT	CASKQSNNSPLHF
NA	TRBD2	TRBV5-1	TRBJ2-7	TGCGCCAGCAGCTTGTACGGGGAGGGGTCCTACGAGCAGTACTTC	CASSLYGEGSYEQYF